This TCR beta chain emerged from a study of regulatory T cells in long-lasting Graves disease. Investigators prepared the TCR beta libraries by applying iRepertoire HTBI primers and Arm-PCR of CDR3 regions. Per the study methods: Across all samples, under 65 TRBV segments and 15 or so TRBJ segments were identified. TCRdb re-derived calls from the multiplex PCR reads in MiXCR, one entry per CDR3 protein. TCRdb, not the original authors, processed these V and J calls. The top ten hold roughly 27% of the sample, which has around 320,000 distinct CDR3 sequences, 16% seen once. The sample's time point: newly diagnosed GD, antithyroid drugs for less than 3 months. PBMC-extracted RNA yielded the TCR library. Germline V gene data show CDR1 as MDHEN and CDR2 as SYDVKM. There are 17 residues in the CDR3. Trimming removed 6 bases from V and 0 bases from J; junction bases left unmatched: 10. Separately, the same data were catalogued under a study of T cells in Graves' hyperthyroidism and ophthalmopathy. In that study: Patients counted as stable if ophthalmopathy did not develop within 18 months. Through a model of 13 V-J features, ophthalmopathy was separated from stable hyperthyroidism.

Sequenced material: peripheral blood mononuclear cells (PBMCs), taken at new diagnosis, from a patient treated with antithyroid drugs. The chain combines TRBV28 with TRBJ2-3; TRBD2 agrees at 9 bases. This receptor was taken from a man aged 35 to 55 with Graves disease. The CDR3 nucleotides read TGTGCCAGCAGGCGGATAGCGGGGGTCCCTAGCACAGATACGCAGTATTTT. Amino acids: CASRRIAGVPSTDTQYF.